Listed below are T cell receptor beta chains from one sample, sequenced in a study of shared clonotypes between healthy human individuals. The method was immunoSEQ multiplex PCR; TCRdb's version includes in-frame clones alone and lacks a portion of them. The repertoire holds about 2,200,000 clones, with roughly 91% as singletons. Source material: naive CD8+ T cells from PBMCs. The receptors here all came from a man in his late teens or twenties in good health. Some clones in this sample may be carry-over from other donors' samples. The CDR3 runs from the conserved cysteine through the conserved F or W. Fields, in order: D gene, J gene, CDR3 length, V gene, CDR3 protein. The D gene is left open where the match is weak.

NA	TRBJ1-2	14	TRBV19	CASSYKRVFGGYTF
NA	TRBJ2-7	14	TRBV4-1	CASSQDRATYEQYF
NA	TRBJ2-7	16	TRBV9	CASSVSGGTLVYEQYF
NA	TRBJ2-3	13	TRBV10-3	CAIARGGTDTQYF
NA	TRBJ1-3	16	TRBV9	CASSENRNPSGNTIYF
NA	TRBJ2-3	15	TRBV27	CASSLSGYGTDTQYF
NA	TRBJ1-2	17	TRBV7-9	CASRDFPVGARDYGYTF
NA	TRBJ1-4	15	TRBV9	CASSVAGTGSEKLFF
NA	TRBJ2-3	19	TRBV15	CATSRDTPYSGGEADTQYF
TRBD2	TRBJ2-7	16	TRBV27	CASSPTPGTSAYEQYF
TRBD2	TRBJ2-1	17	TRBV9	CASSLNAGLPTYNEQFF
NA	TRBJ2-2	17	TRBV7-2	CASSLAPQEENTGELFF
TRBD2	TRBJ2-2	19	TRBV9	CASSVGTSGREPNTGELFF
TRBD1	TRBJ2-7	14	TRBV9	CASSGATGAREQYF
NA	TRBJ2-2	17	TRBV4-2	CASSQDRGLWDTGELFF
NA	TRBJ2-5	16	TRBV30	CAWRGSEGWTQETQYF
NA	TRBJ2-5	15	TRBV6-1	CASSEDVTTQETQYF
NA	TRBJ1-3	16	TRBV11-2	CASSPPNRIPGNTIYF
NA	TRBJ1-2	15	TRBV25-1	CASSEWGGQLYGYTF
TRBD1	TRBJ2-3	15	TRBV7-3	CASSPDRVPTDTQYF
NA	TRBJ1-2	15	TRBV19	CASSISFQPLYGYTF
NA	TRBJ2-7	10	TRBV7-2	CASGEREQYF
NA	TRBJ2-7	13	TRBV19	CASSIGTLYEQYF
NA	TRBJ2-5	12	TRBV19	CASSIRGETQYF
TRBD1	TRBJ1-1	13	TRBV7-2	CASSLGDRVEAFF
TRBD2	TRBJ2-5	17	TRBV7-2	CASSSTGTSGREETQYF
NA	TRBJ1-5	14	TRBV5-1	CASSLGGGGQPQHF
TRBD2	TRBJ2-7	21	TRBV10-3	CAISEPGQNLGTSGGGYEQYF
NA	TRBJ2-1	14	TRBV7-9	CASSPPPRDNEQFF
NA	TRBJ2-7	13	TRBV27	CASSLRGSDEQYF
TRBD2	TRBJ2-7	16	TRBV28	CASSLFLAGDYVGQYF
TRBD1	TRBJ1-2	13	TRBV25-1	CASRGTGPYGYTF
NA	TRBJ2-1	16	TRBV9	CASSFSGAPPNNEQFF
TRBD2	TRBJ2-5	16	TRBV5-4	CASSLRLAGTPETQYF
NA	TRBJ1-2	18	TRBV7-9	CASSSTGRGNRSNYGYTF
NA	TRBJ2-5	13	TRBV9	CASSVFGGETQYF
NA	TRBJ1-5	15	TRBV27	CASSSSGELHQPQHF
TRBD1	TRBJ1-2	14	TRBV5-1	CASGEGQAEYGYTF
TRBD1	TRBJ2-7	15	TRBV18	CASSPGRQGIYEQYF
TRBD1	TRBJ2-2	21	TRBV4-3	CASSQEGGDRPRKENTGELFF
NA	TRBJ2-2	12	TRBV25-1	CATRIRAGELFF
TRBD1	TRBJ1-1	12	TRBV6-5	CASSLWTGEAFF
NA	TRBJ2-7	13	TRBV7-9	CASSPDRFYEQYF
NA	TRBJ2-5	13	TRBV7-6	CASSLNREETQYF
TRBD2	TRBJ2-7	15	TRBV28	CASSRTSGRVDEQYF
TRBD2	TRBJ2-2	17	TRBV9	CASSVAGLAANTGELFF
NA	TRBJ2-1	15	TRBV5-5	CASSAVVIFHNEQFF
TRBD2	TRBJ2-7	13	TRBV5-6	CASSLAGGIEQYF
NA	TRBJ2-7	16	TRBV5-1	CASSLAQGLLGYEQYF
NA	TRBJ2-5	15	TRBV27	CASRAKDRLWETQYF
TRBD2	TRBJ2-1	16	TRBV6-5	CASSYSGGSLYNEQFF
NA	TRBJ2-7	14	TRBV29-1	CSVASSGRGYEQYF
TRBD2	TRBJ2-3	18	TRBV7-2	CASSPRIAGGLITDTQYF
NA	TRBJ2-1	14	TRBV5-1	CASSLETSSIEQFF
NA	TRBJ1-1	14	TRBV19	CASSTRHTNTEAFF
TRBD1	TRBJ1-2	13	TRBV7-9	CASSLGQGNGYTF
TRBD1	TRBJ1-1	13	TRBV14	CASSDREGTEAFF
NA	TRBJ1-1	14	TRBV4-3	CASSWSLMNTEAFF